The source of this T cell receptor (beta chain) is a study of T-cell reconstitution after alpha-beta-depleted transplantation in children. Preparation of the TCRbeta library used unique molecular identifiers. Using its own MiXCR run on the PCR reads, TCRdb lists one record per CDR3 protein. The sample has a few hundred thousand distinct CDR3 sequences; under 30% are singletons. Concerning this clonotype itself: The antigen remains unidentified.

Findings of the study overall: By one year post-transplant, T-cell counts and diversity largely arose from T cells that were newly produced. Several hundred graft clones that had expanded were reportedly the source of alpha-beta T cells about two months after transplant. Diversity of TCRbeta at day 60 was high in some patients, arising from surviving recipient T cells and thymic progenitors.

The germline gives CDR1 GTSNPN, CDR2 SVGIG (reference sequence). CDR3 size: 15 residues. Losses at the gene ends were 1 base for V and 3 bases for J; bases not matched to a gene: 4. The chain has TRBV30 and TRBJ1-4; 8 nucleotides align to TRBD1. Sequenced here: PBMCs, mostly from graft donor cells, sampled 360 days after TCRalphabeta/CD19-depleted stem cell transplant. This TCR came from a female patient between 2 and 10 years old who had a stem cell transplant for congenital amegakaryocytic thrombocytopenia, so the T cells may come from the graft donor. The CDR3 DNA is TGTGCCTGGAGTGAGGGGACAGGACCTAATGAAAAACTGTTTTTT. Translating it yields CAWSEGTGPNEKLFF.